These T cell receptor beta chains were read from a single sample in a study of control samples from healthy donors and cancer patients. Libraries were prepared by immunoSEQ multiplex PCR; TCRdb keeps only in-frame clonotypes and omits some of them. Seen here are about 82,000 clones, over 75% observed once, and the top ten hold 6.5% to 7.5%. What was sequenced was blood. The receptors were gathered from a middle-aged man in good health. The conserved cysteine and the conserved F or W are not part of the CDR3 here. The order of the fields is J gene, V gene, CDR3 protein.

j_call: TRBJ1-4
v_call: TRBV3-1/TRBV3-2
cdr3_aa: ASSQPIGTGGEKLF

j_call: TRBJ2-3
v_call: TRBV9
cdr3_aa: ASSASGTPRSTDTQY

j_call: TRBJ1-1
v_call: TRBV3-1/TRBV3-2
cdr3_aa: ASSQDGDGQNTEAF

j_call: TRBJ1-2
v_call: TRBV20-1
cdr3_aa: SAGLGYT

j_call: TRBJ2-6
v_call: TRBV2
cdr3_aa: ASSNRGAPSGANVLT

j_call: TRBJ2-7
v_call: TRBV7-2
cdr3_aa: ASSLSRQGTYEQY

j_call: TRBJ1-1
v_call: TRBV6-2/TRBV6-3
cdr3_aa: ASSWGQKNTEAF

j_call: TRBJ2-3
v_call: TRBV12-3/TRBV12-4
cdr3_aa: APGGISTDTQY

j_call: TRBJ2-1
v_call: TRBV6-2/TRBV6-3
cdr3_aa: ASSFSNEQF

j_call: TRBJ2-2
v_call: TRBV7-3
cdr3_aa: ASSQNPRGSGGNTGELF

j_call: TRBJ1-2
v_call: TRBV19
cdr3_aa: ASSAGQGDGYT

j_call: TRBJ1-5
v_call: TRBV6-1
cdr3_aa: ASSEMGPPGAQH

j_call: TRBJ2-2
v_call: TRBV24-1
cdr3_aa: ATSDSGRLGTGELF

j_call: TRBJ1-5
v_call: TRBV6-4
cdr3_aa: ASRTGGDTRRRNQPQH

j_call: TRBJ1-1
v_call: TRBV5-1
cdr3_aa: ASSFGPSGSTEAF

j_call: TRBJ2-7
v_call: TRBV12-5
cdr3_aa: ATQEGQYYEQY

j_call: TRBJ2-2
v_call: TRBV12-3/TRBV12-4
cdr3_aa: ASYRGQGGELF

j_call: TRBJ1-5
v_call: TRBV7-3
cdr3_aa: ASSLDRGTNQPQH

j_call: TRBJ1-2
v_call: TRBV6-5
cdr3_aa: ASSYQDSGYT

j_call: TRBJ2-7
v_call: TRBV5-5
cdr3_aa: ASSYRQGASSYEQY

j_call: TRBJ2-3
v_call: TRBV6-4
cdr3_aa: ASSSGQGSTDTQY

j_call: TRBJ1-5
v_call: TRBV19
cdr3_aa: ASSIGGTVSQPQH

j_call: TRBJ2-1
v_call: TRBV2
cdr3_aa: ASSGSEWVEQF

j_call: TRBJ1-1
v_call: TRBV4-2
cdr3_aa: ASSHGGKMNTEAF

j_call: TRBJ1-3
v_call: TRBV30
cdr3_aa: AWRGILSGNTIY

j_call: TRBJ1-2
v_call: TRBV30
cdr3_aa: AWSVRGGTGYGYT

j_call: TRBJ1-1
v_call: TRBV7-9
cdr3_aa: ASSTGQGASGTEAF

j_call: TRBJ1-2
v_call: TRBV7-2
cdr3_aa: ASSLVPTNYGYT

j_call: TRBJ2-2
v_call: TRBV6-5
cdr3_aa: ASRTELNTGELF

j_call: TRBJ2-1
v_call: TRBV11-3
cdr3_aa: ASSPTSGGRDEQF

j_call: TRBJ1-1
v_call: TRBV4-3
cdr3_aa: ASSQARLRNTEAF

j_call: TRBJ1-2
v_call: TRBV29-1
cdr3_aa: SVTGGYT

j_call: TRBJ1-2
v_call: TRBV29-1
cdr3_aa: SVEVRQGYNGYT

j_call: TRBJ1-1
v_call: TRBV5-1
cdr3_aa: ASSGATGDTEAF

j_call: TRBJ1-2
v_call: TRBV4-1
cdr3_aa: ASSYPGQGGYGYT

j_call: TRBJ2-5
v_call: TRBV7-2
cdr3_aa: ASSPLSETQY

j_call: TRBJ2-7
v_call: TRBV7-7
cdr3_aa: ASSLAGGSYEQY

j_call: TRBJ2-7
v_call: TRBV7-2
cdr3_aa: ASSPKWASGSYEQY

j_call: TRBJ2-1
v_call: TRBV7-2
cdr3_aa: ASSLGAGAYNEQF

j_call: TRBJ2-1
v_call: TRBV4-3
cdr3_aa: ASSQAVSKHNEQF

j_call: TRBJ1-3
v_call: TRBV27
cdr3_aa: ASSLRRGNTIY

j_call: TRBJ1-3
v_call: TRBV7-8
cdr3_aa: ASSLVPGATGNTIY

j_call: TRBJ1-1
v_call: TRBV6-4
cdr3_aa: ASSDSQENTEAF

j_call: TRBJ2-2
v_call: TRBV18
cdr3_aa: ASSPDRAYTGELF

j_call: TRBJ1-1
v_call: TRBV18
cdr3_aa: ASSQTGGTNTEAF

j_call: TRBJ1-1
v_call: TRBV5-4
cdr3_aa: ASSLAKGGWTEAF

j_call: TRBJ2-7
v_call: TRBV5-5
cdr3_aa: ASSSPGTGVYEQY

j_call: TRBJ1-1
v_call: TRBV5-6
cdr3_aa: ASSLEMPNTEAF

j_call: TRBJ2-7
v_call: TRBV7-2
cdr3_aa: ASSPGLATYEQY

j_call: TRBJ1-2
v_call: TRBV30
cdr3_aa: AWSERSGQGYYGYT

j_call: TRBJ2-5
v_call: TRBV3-1/TRBV3-2
cdr3_aa: ASRGTDSEETQY

j_call: TRBJ1-6
v_call: TRBV7-2
cdr3_aa: ASSHQDSPLH

j_call: TRBJ2-5
v_call: TRBV27
cdr3_aa: ASRRGERKQETQY

j_call: TRBJ1-5
v_call: TRBV2
cdr3_aa: ASSEARQGISNQPQH

j_call: TRBJ1-4
v_call: TRBV11-2
cdr3_aa: ASSLAPDTGEDEKLF

j_call: TRBJ1-2
v_call: TRBV5-6
cdr3_aa: ASSRQGNVDGYT

j_call: TRBJ2-7
v_call: TRBV9
cdr3_aa: ASSAGLTGEQY

j_call: TRBJ1-5
v_call: TRBV6-5
cdr3_aa: ASNTAYSNQPQH

j_call: TRBJ2-7
v_call: TRBV4-3
cdr3_aa: ASSQGSGYEQY

j_call: TRBJ2-7
v_call: TRBV11-2
cdr3_aa: ASSTHRGRAYEQY